Shown below are 2 T cell receptor beta chains from a single sample sequenced in a study of T cells in Graves' hyperthyroidism and ophthalmopathy (dated by TCRdb to about 2019). Library creation used multiplex PCR. For sequencing, an Illumina HiSeq 2000 was employed. Amplification of TCR beta CDR3 regions was carried out from RNA transcripts. A first-round RT-PCR of the TCR CDR3 used the HTBI primer set with the Qiagen OneStep RT-PCR kit. TCRdb passed the public sequencing reads through fastp at Q25 and MiXCR, retaining productive beta sequences. Here each entry gathers all rows of one CDR3 protein and keeps the most common genes and DNA. Here the sample has 360,000 or so distinct CDR3 sequences; approximately 19% occur a single time. The ten largest clones capture about 4% of the sample. The sample consisted of blood. The receptors come from a woman under 30 with Graves' hyperthyroidism.

This clonotype occurred many times. The J gene is TRBJ2-2, the V gene TRBV6-1; TRBD2 is a possible D gene (6 bases). The CDR3 loop spans 15 amino acids. Trimming stripped 1 base from V and 5 bases from J, with 11 bases between. Germline V gene lookup returns CDR1 MNHNS and CDR2 SASEGT. The DNA for the CDR3 is TGTGCCAGCAGTGAAGAAGTCCGGGGGACCGGGGAGCTGTTTTTT. Translation: CASSEEVRGTGELFF.

This clonotype was picked up many times. The J gene is TRBJ1-2, the V gene TRBV4-1; D not resolved. The CDR3 is 13 residues long. V lost 1 base, J lost 6 bases, and 9 bases lay in between. Germline lookup yields CDR1 MGHRA and CDR2 YSYEKL. CDR3 in amino acids: CASSQGNGNGYTF. The CDR3 DNA reads as TGCGCCAGCAGCCAAGGTAACGGAAATGGCTACACCTTC.